The rows below give T cell receptor beta chains drawn from one sample of a study of T cell responses to AZD1222 COVID-19 vaccine. TCRdb keeps only in-frame clones here, not all; method: immunoSEQ multiplex PCR. This table has about 99,000 clones, around 91% appearing once. The sample here was peripheral blood, taken on day 0 of AZD1222 vaccination. The receptors were sampled from an adult in good health. Both conserved end residues are part of each CDR3. The order of the fields is V gene, clone size, D gene, J gene, CDR3 protein, CDR3 DNA. D genes are given only for firm matches. The size entry is marked missing in some rows and otherwise reads once, few, many or a size class.

v_gene: TRBV5-5
abundance: .
d_gene: .
j_gene: TRBJ2-5
CDR3aa: CASSLFGGGQETQYF
CDR3nt: TGTGCCAGCAGCTTGTTTGGAGGCGGACAAGAGACCCAGTACTTC

v_gene: TRBV6-5
abundance: .
d_gene: .
j_gene: TRBJ1-1
CDR3aa: CASRLTVNTEAFF
CDR3nt: TGTGCCAGCAGGCTGACAGTGAACACTGAAGCTTTCTTT

v_gene: TRBV29-1
abundance: .
d_gene: .
j_gene: TRBJ2-7
CDR3aa: CSVRPAPYEQYF
CDR3nt: TGCAGCGTTCGGCCAGCCCCCTACGAGCAGTACTTC

v_gene: TRBV9
abundance: .
d_gene: TRBD2
j_gene: TRBJ2-3
CDR3aa: CASSVVAGLETDTQYF
CDR3nt: TGTGCCAGCAGCGTAGTTGCGGGACTAGAGACAGATACGCAGTATTTT

v_gene: TRBV7-2
abundance: once
d_gene: .
j_gene: TRBJ2-1
CDR3aa: CASSPRTQDNEQFF
CDR3nt: TGTGCCAGCAGCCCTCGGACACAAGACAATGAGCAGTTCTTC

v_gene: TRBV13
abundance: .
d_gene: .
j_gene: TRBJ1-2
CDR3aa: CASSLLGKGGYTF
CDR3nt: TGTGCCAGCAGCTTATTGGGGAAAGGTGGCTACACCTTC

v_gene: TRBV5-1
abundance: .
d_gene: .
j_gene: TRBJ1-3
CDR3aa: CASSLSGPGNTIYF
CDR3nt: TGCGCCAGCAGCCTGTCAGGGCCGGGAAACACCATATATTTT

v_gene: TRBV18
abundance: .
d_gene: .
j_gene: TRBJ2-1
CDR3aa: CASSRSRKLIVSYNEQFF
CDR3nt: TGTGCCAGCTCACGTTCACGGAAGCTTATAGTATCCTACAATGAGCAGTTCTTC

v_gene: TRBV3-1/TRBV3-2
abundance: .
d_gene: .
j_gene: TRBJ1-3
CDR3aa: CASSLQRSGNTIYF
CDR3nt: TGTGCCAGCAGCTTACAGCGCTCTGGAAACACCATATATTTT

v_gene: TRBV7-3
abundance: .
d_gene: .
j_gene: TRBJ2-1
CDR3aa: CASSPINGEQFF
CDR3nt: TGTGCCAGCAGCCCCATCAACGGGGAGCAGTTCTTC

v_gene: TRBV27
abundance: .
d_gene: .
j_gene: TRBJ1-2
CDR3aa: CASKKGTLSANYGYTF
CDR3nt: TGTGCCAGCAAGAAGGGCACTTTATCAGCTAACTATGGCTACACCTTC

v_gene: TRBV14
abundance: .
d_gene: .
j_gene: TRBJ2-1
CDR3aa: CASSQVQPNEQFF
CDR3nt: TGTGCCAGCAGCCAAGTACAGCCCAATGAGCAGTTCTTC

v_gene: TRBV18
abundance: .
d_gene: .
j_gene: TRBJ1-3
CDR3aa: CASSPYSDSNSGNTIYF
CDR3nt: TGTGCCAGCTCACCCTACAGTGACAGCAACTCTGGAAACACCATATATTTT

v_gene: TRBV11-2
abundance: .
d_gene: TRBD2
j_gene: TRBJ2-7
CDR3aa: CASSSGTIPYEQYF
CDR3nt: TGTGCCAGCAGCTCCGGGACTATTCCTTACGAGCAGTACTTC

v_gene: TRBV19
abundance: .
d_gene: TRBD1
j_gene: TRBJ1-4
CDR3aa: CASSPGQVPNEKLFF
CDR3nt: TGTGCCAGTAGTCCCGGACAGGTCCCTAATGAAAAACTGTTTTTT

v_gene: TRBV7-3
abundance: .
d_gene: TRBD2
j_gene: TRBJ2-1
CDR3aa: CASSQTSGRDSEQFF
CDR3nt: TGTGCCAGCAGCCAGACTAGCGGGAGAGATAGTGAGCAGTTCTTC

v_gene: TRBV9
abundance: .
d_gene: TRBD2
j_gene: TRBJ2-3
CDR3aa: CASSPGLAGGPTDTQYF
CDR3nt: TGTGCCAGCAGCCCGGGACTAGCGGGAGGGCCAACGGATACGCAGTATTTT

v_gene: TRBV9
abundance: .
d_gene: .
j_gene: TRBJ2-2
CDR3aa: CASSPPAELFF
CDR3nt: TGTGCCAGCAGCCCTCCGGCGGAGCTGTTTTTT

v_gene: TRBV5-1
abundance: once
d_gene: .
j_gene: TRBJ1-6
CDR3aa: CASSAAGAGDSPLHF
CDR3nt: TGCGCCAGCAGCGCTGCCGGGGCCGGGGATTCACCCCTCCACTTT

v_gene: TRBV4-1
abundance: .
d_gene: TRBD2
j_gene: TRBJ2-4
CDR3aa: CASSQDERGREGRRNIQYF
CDR3nt: TGCGCCAGCAGCCAAGATGAAAGGGGGCGGGAGGGCCGAAGAAACATTCAGTACTTC

v_gene: TRBV6-4
abundance: .
d_gene: .
j_gene: TRBJ1-2
CDR3aa: CASSAQTGYGYTF
CDR3nt: TGTGCCAGCAGTGCGCAGACTGGTTATGGCTACACCTTC

v_gene: TRBV3-1/TRBV3-2
abundance: .
d_gene: TRBD2
j_gene: TRBJ2-7
CDR3aa: CASSLTSGSNEQYF
CDR3nt: TGTGCCAGCAGTCTGACTAGCGGGAGTAACGAGCAGTACTTC

v_gene: TRBV19
abundance: .
d_gene: .
j_gene: TRBJ1-1
CDR3aa: CASSIWNRDSNTEAFF
CDR3nt: TGTGCCAGTAGTATTTGGAACAGGGACTCGAACACTGAAGCTTTCTTT

v_gene: TRBV5-1
abundance: .
d_gene: .
j_gene: TRBJ2-4
CDR3aa: CASSLEKKGDIQYF
CDR3nt: TGCGCCAGCAGCTTGGAGAAAAAGGGAGACATTCAGTACTTC

v_gene: TRBV18
abundance: .
d_gene: .
j_gene: TRBJ2-7
CDR3aa: CASSPRVIPYEQYF
CDR3nt: TGTGCCAGCTCACCCAGGGTGATTCCCTACGAGCAGTACTTC

v_gene: TRBV7-2
abundance: .
d_gene: .
j_gene: TRBJ2-1
CDR3aa: CASSLVGLVGDNEQFF
CDR3nt: TGTGCCAGCAGCTTAGTAGGTCTAGTAGGGGACAATGAGCAGTTCTTC

v_gene: TRBV7-2
abundance: few
d_gene: .
j_gene: TRBJ2-7
CDR3aa: CASSLERGGKQYF
CDR3nt: TGTGCCAGCAGCTTAGAAAGGGGGGGTAAGCAGTACTTC

v_gene: TRBV7-3
abundance: .
d_gene: .
j_gene: TRBJ2-1
CDR3aa: CASSLREASSWGSEQFF
CDR3nt: TGTGCCAGCAGCTTAAGGGAGGCGAGTAGCTGGGGTTCTGAGCAGTTCTTC

v_gene: TRBV7-6
abundance: once
d_gene: .
j_gene: TRBJ1-3
CDR3aa: CASTLDRSPGNTIYF
CDR3nt: TGTGCCAGTACTCTAGACAGGAGTCCTGGAAACACCATATATTTT

v_gene: TRBV11-2
abundance: .
d_gene: .
j_gene: TRBJ1-2
CDR3aa: CASSFGTGIYGYTF
CDR3nt: TGTGCCAGCAGCTTCGGAACAGGGATCTATGGCTACACCTTC

v_gene: TRBV5-1
abundance: .
d_gene: .
j_gene: TRBJ1-1
CDR3aa: CASSLAPGQQEAFF
CDR3nt: TGCGCCAGCAGCTTGGCCCCGGGACAACAAGAAGCTTTCTTT

v_gene: TRBV4-1
abundance: .
d_gene: TRBD2
j_gene: TRBJ2-2
CDR3aa: CASSQGGSVTGELFF
CDR3nt: TGCGCCAGCAGCCAAGGCGGGAGTGTCACCGGGGAGCTGTTTTTT